These 21 T cell receptor beta chains originate from one sample sequenced in a study of cytomegalovirus exposure and HLA in healthy donors. Amplification used 60 Vbeta primers and 13 Jbeta primers. The protocol was immunoSEQ multiplex PCR, while the TCRdb copy is restricted to in-frame clones and leaves out a portion. The sample includes some 170,000 clones, 80% seen only once; the top ten take roughly 1.3%. Specimen: PBMCs. The receptors shown here come from a woman aged 45-65 years in good health and CMV-seronegative.

The V gene is TRBV5-1, the J gene TRBJ2-2; TRBD1 matches at 8 bases. Trimming at V came to 5 bases and at J to 4 bases, leaving 7 bases not matched to a gene. The germline gives CDR1 SGHRS, CDR2 YFSETQ. The CDR3 is made up of 15 amino acids. Here the CDR3 DNA reads TGCGCCAGCAGAAACAGGGGGTTGGGCACCGGGGAGCTGTTTTTT. It encodes CASRNRGLGTGELFF.

The chain uses TRBV10-1 and TRBJ1-1; perhaps TRBD1 as D (5 bases). The CDR3 has 15 residues. V was shortened by 4 bases and J by 1 base, with 13 bases between the two germline ends. Germline loops: CDR1 WNHNN, CDR2 SYGVQD (reference sequence). For the CDR3, the DNA is TGCGCCAGCAGTGGGGGGGGAGGATCGAACACTGAAGCTTTCTTT. Protein sequence: CASSGGGGSNTEAFF.

The chain links TRBV19 to TRBJ1-2; TRBD1 aligns across 11 bases. The CDR3 has 16 residues. Germline trimming cut 2 bases from V and 4 bases from J; bases unmatched to any gene: 6. The germline CDR1 and CDR2 sequences are LNHDA and SQIVND (reference sequence). CDR3 amino acids: CASSIIGQGAFYGYTF. Here the CDR3 DNA reads TGTGCCAGTAGTATAATTGGACAGGGGGCGTTCTATGGCTACACCTTC.

This clone appeared a few times. The chain is built from TRBV5-6 and TRBJ1-5; maybe TRBD1 (6 bases). The CDR3 is 15 amino acids. V was clipped by 0 bases and J by 0 bases, with 7 bases between them. Germline CDR1 is SGHDT and CDR2 is YYEEEE. CDR3 sequence (DNA): TGTGCCAGCAGCTTGGGACAGGTTAGCAATCAGCCCCAGCATTTT. Its translation is CASSLGQVSNQPQHF.

This sequence joins TRBV25-1 and TRBJ2-2, with 8 bases aligning to TRBD1. The V gene's germline CDR1 is MGHDK and CDR2 SYGVNS. The CDR3 is 17 amino acids. V lost 3 bases, J lost 2 bases, and 8 bases stayed unmatched. CDR3 loop: CASSESQGVVNTGELFF. Here the CDR3 DNA reads TGTGCCAGCAGTGAGTCACAGGGGGTTGTAAACACCGGGGAGCTGTTTTTT.

Here the CDR3 reads CASSSAGQGPPLHF. The CDR3 DNA reads as TGTGCCAGCAGCTCCGCGGGACAGGGGCCACCCCTCCACTTT. The chain is built from TRBV7-2 and TRBJ1-6; TRBD1 matches 10 bases. With 4 bases clipped from V and 11 bases from J, the junction kept 5 bases outside the gene matches. From germline, CDR1 is SGHTA and CDR2 FQGNSA. CDR3 length: 14 residues.

The chain uses TRBV4-3 and TRBJ1-1; no clear D. Germline values: CDR1 LGHNA, CDR2 YSLEER. This CDR3 has 15 residues. The V end was cut by 3 bases, the J end by 1 base, with 12 bases between. The CDR3 spells CASSHAGNTNTEAFF. The DNA of the CDR3 is TGCGCCAGCAGCCACGCGGGGAACACGAACACTGAAGCTTTCTTT.

The chain links TRBV25-1 to TRBJ2-7; TRBD1 agrees at 7 bases. The CDR3 length is 13 residues. Losses at the gene ends were 4 bases for V and 6 bases for J; bases not matched to a gene: 6. Germline V gene data show CDR1 as MGHDK and CDR2 as SYGVNS. The CDR3 is CASSAVTGPEQYF. The CDR3 coding sequence is TGTGCCAGCAGTGCAGTGACAGGGCCCGAGCAGTACTTC.

This clone was seen repeatedly, ten times or more. CDR3 nucleotide sequence: TGTGCCAGCAGCTTGCCAGGGATTATGAACACTGAAGCTTTCTTT. Translation gives CASSLPGIMNTEAFF. The V gene is TRBV5-6, the J gene TRBJ1-1; a possible D gene is TRBD1 (5 bases). The CDR3 is made up of 15 amino acids. The V gene's germline CDR1 is SGHDT and CDR2 YYEEEE. Trimming took off 1 base at V and 0 bases at J, with 10 bases between the two ends. Based on the CDR3 plus reference TRBV5-6 and TRBJ1-1, the full variable domain is DAGVTQSPTHLIKTRGQQVTLRCSPKSGHDTVSWYQQALGQGPQFIFQYYEEEERQRGNFPDRFSGHQFPNYSSELNVNALLLGDSALYLCASSLPGIMNTEAFFGQGTRLTVV.

A word on this clone: An end of the junction differs from the germline gene, which may be a read error. This CDR3 is also generated by other DNA sequences in the sample. The rearrangement links TRBV9 to TRBJ1-1, with no clear D. Looked up from germline, CDR1 is SGDLS and CDR2 is YYNGEE. The CDR3 consists of 15 residues. Here the CDR3 DNA reads TGTGCCAGCAGCGTATTAGAGGGAGTGAACACTGAAGCTTTCTTC. This encodes CASSVLEGVNTEAFF. The full variable domain, in which reference TRBV9 and TRBJ1-1 provide the parts outside the CDR3, is DSGVTQTPKHLITATGQRVTLRCSPRSGDLSVYWYQQSLDQGLQFLIQYYNGEERAKGNILERFSAQQFPDLHSELNLSSLELGDSALYFCASSVLEGVNTEAFFGQGTRLTVV.

This clone has just one count. This chain connects TRBV7-2 to TRBJ1-1; D possibly corresponds to TRBD1 (6 bases). The V gene's germline CDR1 is SGHTA and CDR2 FQGNSA. V was shortened by 6 bases and J by 4 bases, with 12 bases between the two germline ends. The CDR3 is made up of 13 amino acids. Here the CDR3 DNA reads TGTGCCAGCAGTCAGGGGCAAGCCACTGAAGCTTTCTTT. Its translation is CASSQGQATEAFF. The entire variable domain, with the rest obtained from reference TRBV7-2 and TRBJ1-1, is as follows: GAGVSQSPSNKVTEKGKDVELRCDPISGHTALYWYRQSLGQGLEFLIYFQGNSAPDKSGLPSDRFSAERTGGSVSTLTIQRTQQEDSAVYLCASSQGQATEAFFGQGTRLTVV.

V is TRBV6-5 and J is TRBJ1-3; 7 bases line up with TRBD1. This CDR3 comprises 16 residues. Germline V CDR1 and CDR2: MNHEY, SVGAGI. Trimming cost V 0 bases and J 4 bases; bases outside gene matches: 6. CDR3 sequence reads: CASSYSYRGSGNTIYF. DNA of the CDR3: TGTGCCAGCAGTTACTCCTACAGGGGTTCCGGAAACACCATATATTTT.

This chain uses TRBV7-8 with TRBJ2-1; perhaps TRBD1 as D (6 bases). The CDR3 covers 19 residues. CDR1 and CDR2 (germline): SGHVS, FQNEAQ. Trimming took off 5 bases at V and 0 bases at J, with 23 bases between the two ends. CDR3 loop: CASSKPTGRTGFSYNEQFF. The CDR3 bases are TGTGCCAGCAGCAAACCGACAGGAAGAACAGGGTTCTCCTACAATGAGCAGTTCTTC.

This rearrangement joins TRBV5-1 to TRBJ1-2, with D unclear. Looked up from germline, CDR1 is SGHRS and CDR2 is YFSETQ. V lost 3 bases and J 3 bases, leaving 21 bases between the germline ends. The CDR3 runs 17 residues. CDR3 protein: CASSSPPGISGHYGYTF. As DNA, the CDR3 is TGCGCCAGCAGCTCGCCACCGGGGATTTCGGGTCACTATGGCTACACCTTC. Full variable domain (missing parts from reference TRBV5-1 and TRBJ1-2): KAGVTQTPRYLIKTRGQQVTLSCSPISGHRSVSWYQQTPGQGLQFLFEYFSETQRNKGNFPGRFSGRQFSNSRSEMNVSTLELGDSALYLCASSSPPGISGHYGYTFGSGTRLTVV.

The CDR3 bases are TGTGCCAGCAGCGTAGTGGGAAGCGGGAGCATGGAGACCCAGTACTTC. It is translated as CASSVVGSGSMETQYF. The chain joins TRBV9 to TRBJ2-5; 8 bases map to TRBD2. The CDR3 is 16 residues long. Germline CDR1 SGDLS, CDR2 YYNGEE. J lost 5 bases, V lost 0 bases, and 9 bases had no gene match.

The V gene is TRBV5-1, the J gene TRBJ2-1, with TRBD2 identical over 8 bases. Germline trimming cut 4 bases from V and 1 base from J; bases unmatched to any gene: 4. The CDR3 length is 15 residues. The germline V gene encodes CDR1 SGHRS and CDR2 YFSETQ. CDR3 residues: CASSPTSGSYNEQFF. The CDR3 bases are TGCGCCAGCAGCCCTACTAGCGGATCCTACAATGAGCAGTTCTTC.

V is TRBV7-2 and J is TRBJ2-2; no clear D. The CDR3 length is 15 residues. Trimming removed 5 bases at V and 4 bases at J, with 14 bases between. CDR1 is SGHTA and CDR2 is FQGNSA in the germline V gene. The CDR3 region is CASSRELVTTGELFF. The DNA of the CDR3 is TGTGCCAGCAGCCGCGAGCTAGTTACCACCGGGGAGCTGTTTTTT.

This clone was recorded once. The V gene is TRBV27, the J gene TRBJ1-5; D remains ambiguous. V lost 4 bases, J lost 0 bases, and 4 bases lay in between. The germline CDR1 and CDR2 sequences are MNHEY and SMNVEV (reference sequence). The CDR3 is 13 residues long. CDR3 sequence reads: CASSYYSNQPQHF. DNA for the CDR3: TGTGCCAGCAGTTATTATAGCAATCAGCCCCAGCATTTT.

The V gene is TRBV5-1, the J gene TRBJ2-5; the D gene is possibly TRBD1 (5 bases). CDR3 length: 13 residues. Deletions cut 0 bases from V and 5 bases from J, with 8 bases between. Germline V CDR1 and CDR2: SGHRS, YFSETQ. For the CDR3, the DNA is TGCGCCAGCAGCTTGGCCAACAGGGAGACCCAGTACTTC. It translates to CASSLANRETQYF.

This chain uses TRBV9 with TRBJ1-1; unclear D gene. Germline CDR1 SGDLS, CDR2 YYNGEE. This CDR3 contains 17 residues. Between the trimmed V and J ends, which lost 0 bases and 0 bases, there was a span of 15 bases. CDR3 DNA: TGTGCCAGCAGCGTAGGCCTCTCCGCAGATTTGAACACTGAAGCTTTCTTT. Translation gives CASSVGLSADLNTEAFF.

This chain uses TRBV5-5 with TRBJ1-1, with unresolved D. In germline, CDR1 is SGHKS, CDR2 YYEKEE (reference sequence). This CDR3 is 14 amino acids long. Trimming pared 0 bases from V and 0 bases from J, leaving 6 bases between. The CDR3 protein is CASSLATLNTEAFF. CDR3 nucleotide sequence: TGTGCCAGCAGCTTGGCCACTTTGAACACTGAAGCTTTCTTT.